This TCR beta chain was retrieved from a study of identical twins. Notes on the study in general: Alpha sequences that were out-of-frame and twin-shared showed an excess of low generation probability.

Trimming removed 0 bases from V and 6 bases from J, with 11 bases in between. The CDR3 covers 15 residues. Per the germline V gene, CDR1 is MGHRA and CDR2 is YSYEKL. From the 5' RACE reads, TCRdb called clonotypes with MiXCR, one entry per CDR3 protein. The data show over 600,000 distinct CDR3 sequences, 20% to 25% seen once. In its sample, this clonotype was seen a few times. The antigen remains unidentified. The same specimen was also included in a second study, on T cells expressing NK-cell markers. This second study says: Alpha-beta TCR T cells were the sole sorting target in several experiments, owing to an anti-gamma-delta TCR antibody. Leadership of the CD3+CD56-NKG2C+ fraction also belonged to these clonotypes in four donors.

The chain combines TRBV4-1 with TRBJ1-4; D remains ambiguous. Sequences were obtained from PBMCs. This clonotype originated in a woman between 18 and 29 years old in good health. CDR3: CASSQDLALYEKLFF. The DNA of the CDR3 is TGCGCCAGCAGCCAAGATTTGGCGCTTTATGAAAAACTGTTTTTT.